One sample yielded the 25 T cell receptor beta chains listed below, sequenced in a study of CD4+ T cells in melanoma. This table comes from immunoSEQ multiplex PCR, and its TCRdb copy is limited to in-frame clones, with some not included. The repertoire holds more than 8,500 clones, with over 55% as singletons. The sequencing sample was made of cells from a culture (not recorded whether cultured in vitro). These receptors all stem from a human donor with melanoma.

The gene calls are TRBV30 and TRBJ1-2; 10 nucleotides agree with TRBD1. Germline CDR1 is GTSNPN and CDR2 is SVGIG (reference sequence). The CDR3 consists of 14 residues. Trimming removed 0 bases from V and 4 bases from J; junction bases left unmatched: 2. CDR3 residues: CAWSVRTGGYGYTF. CDR3 nucleotides: TGTGCCTGGAGTGTACGGACAGGGGGCTATGGCTACACCTTC. Looking up the rest from reference TRBV30 and TRBJ1-2 gives the full variable domain: SQTIHQWPATLVQPVGSPLSLECTVEGTSNPNLYWYRQAAGRGLQLLFYSVGIGQISSEVPQNLSASRPQDRQFILSSKKLLLSDSGFYLCAWSVRTGGYGYTFGSGTRLTVV.

J is TRBJ1-4 and V is TRBV30; D is perhaps TRBD1 (5 bases). Germline V gene data show CDR1 as GTSNPN and CDR2 as SVGIG (reference sequence). CDR3 length equals 13 residues. Deletions cut 1 base from V and 7 bases from J, with 10 bases between. The CDR3 here is CAWSDRPGEKLFF. The CDR3, as DNA: TGTGCCTGGAGTGACAGGCCGGGTGAAAAACTGTTTTTT.

This chain uses TRBV2 with TRBJ1-2; possible D gene TRBD1, 6 bases. The CDR3 extends over 16 amino acids. V lost 8 bases to trimming and J lost 5 bases, with 24 bases between them. Per the germline V gene, CDR1 is SNHLY and CDR2 is FYNNEI. Here the CDR3 reads CASQQGSAPGRYGYTF. CDR3 DNA sequence: TGTGCCAGCCAACAGGGCTCAGCGCCCGGACGTTATGGCTACACCTTC. Combining the CDR3 with reference TRBV2 and TRBJ1-2 gives the whole variable domain EPEVTQTPSHQVTQMGQEVILRCVPISNHLYFYWYRQILGQKVEFLVSFYNNEISEKSEIFDDQFSVERPDGSNFTLKIRSTKLEDSAMYFCASQQGSAPGRYGYTFGSGTRLTVV.

V gene TRBV7-2 combines with J gene TRBJ2-2; D is undetermined. The CDR3 contains 14 residues. Trimming removed 6 bases from V and 0 bases from J, with 8 bases in between. The germline gives CDR1 SGHTA, CDR2 FQGNSA. The CDR3 DNA reads as TGTGCCAGCAGGGATGGATCGAACACCGGGGAGCTGTTTTTT. Residues: CASRDGSNTGELFF. The variable domain in full, with the rest retrieved from reference TRBV7-2 and TRBJ2-2, is GAGVSQSPSNKVTEKGKDVELRCDPISGHTALYWYRQSLGQGLEFLIYFQGNSAPDKSGLPSDRFSAERTGGSVSTLTIQRTQQEDSAVYLCASRDGSNTGELFFGEGSRLTVL.

The genes are TRBV7-3 and TRBJ2-6; possible D gene TRBD1, 5 bases. CDR1 SGHTA and CDR2 FQGTGA come from the germline V gene. The CDR3 contains 17 residues. V lost 4 bases to trimming and J lost 1 base, with 14 bases between them. The DNA for the CDR3 is TGTGCCAGCAGCTCAAAGGGGTCCGGGTCTGGGGCCAACGTCCTGACTTTC. The encoded protein is CASSSKGSGSGANVLTF.

The gene calls are TRBV2 and TRBJ1-2; the D gene is possibly TRBD1 (5 bases). CDR3 length: 16 residues. V was trimmed by 5 bases and J by 0 bases, leaving 16 bases between them. CDR1 is SNHLY, CDR2 FYNNEI, per germline. In DNA form, the CDR3 reads TGTGCCAGCAGTATCGTGGCAGGGATGTCTAACTATGGCTACACCTTC. Translation gives CASSIVAGMSNYGYTF.

V is TRBV6-1 and J is TRBJ1-2; no clear D. This CDR3 has 14 residues. The germline gives CDR1 MNHNS, CDR2 SASEGT. Trimming removed 4 bases at V and 3 bases at J, with 12 bases between. The CDR3 spells CASSGRNLHYGYTF. CDR3 sequence (DNA): TGTGCCAGCAGTGGACGGAACCTACACTATGGCTACACCTTC.

This clone was observed once. V and J are TRBV2 and TRBJ1-1; maybe TRBD1 (5 bases). The CDR3 is 10 amino acids. V shed 8 bases and J shed 6 bases, with 7 bases lying between them. Germline V CDR1 and CDR2: SNHLY, FYNNEI. The CDR3 bases are TGTGCCAGCGGGGGGTCTGAAGCTTTCTTT. It yields the protein CASGGSEAFF.

The chain joins TRBV28 to TRBJ1-1; D possibly corresponds to TRBD1 (5 bases). The length of the CDR3 is 15 residues. Per germline, CDR1 MDHEN and CDR2 SYDVKM. Trimming took off 6 bases at V and 1 base at J, with 15 bases between the two ends. CDR3 DNA sequence: TGTGCCAGCAGAATGACTGGGGGACCGAACACTGAAGCTTTCTTT. It translates to CASRMTGGPNTEAFF. The whole variable domain, filled in from reference TRBV28 and TRBJ1-1, reads DVKVTQSSRYLVKRTGEKVFLECVQDMDHENMFWYRQDPGLGLRLIYFSYDVKMKEKGDIPEGYSVSREKKERFSLILESASTNQTSMYLCASRMTGGPNTEAFFGQGTRLTVV.

The count of this clone is one. The rearrangement links TRBV7-2 to TRBJ1-1, with D possibly being TRBD1 (6 bases). This CDR3 has 15 residues. Germline values: CDR1 SGHTA, CDR2 FQGNSA. V lost 6 bases and J 0 bases, leaving 14 bases between the germline ends. This CDR3 is CASRLRDILNTEAFF. The CDR3 DNA follows: TGTGCCAGCAGACTTCGGGACATACTGAACACTGAAGCTTTCTTT.

The chain is built from TRBV5-1 and TRBJ2-3; 12 bases align to TRBD2. After removal of 4 bases from V and 10 bases from J, the junction contained 7 bases not matched to a gene. The length of the CDR3 is 14 residues. Germline CDR1 and CDR2: SGHRS and YFSETQ. This CDR3 is CASSPGTSGHAQYF. The CDR3 coding sequence is TGCGCCAGCAGCCCGGGGACTAGCGGGCACGCGCAGTATTTT.

This chain uses TRBV27 with TRBJ1-2; TRBD1 matches at 9 bases. Germline V gene sequence: CDR1 MNHEY, CDR2 SMNVEV (reference sequence). After removal of 6 bases from V and 0 bases from J, the junction contained 11 bases not matched to a gene. This CDR3 is built from 17 residues. Here the CDR3 reads CASRRRDRVGPNYGYTF. In DNA, the CDR3 is TGTGCCAGCAGGCGACGGGACAGGGTGGGGCCTAACTATGGCTACACCTTC.

The CDR3 reads CSAERRSEQFF. The CDR3 DNA reads as TGCAGTGCTGAGCGAAGGAGTGAGCAGTTCTTC. The V and J genes are TRBV20-1 and TRBJ2-1, with D hard to call. Germline V gene lookup returns CDR1 DFQATT and CDR2 SNEGSKA (reference sequence). V gave up 5 bases and J gave up 9 bases, with 11 bases separating them. The CDR3 runs to 11 residues.

The gene calls are TRBV6-4 and TRBJ1-2; D not resolved. V dropped 3 bases and J dropped 8 bases, with 19 bases sitting between them. This CDR3 is built from 15 residues. Germline assignment: CDR1 MRHNA and CDR2 SNTAGT. Here the CDR3 reads CASSEGTDLLEGYTF. The CDR3 DNA reads TGTGCCAGCAGTGAAGGAACGGATTTGTTGGAGGGCTACACCTTC.

The chain combines TRBV9 with TRBJ2-3; TRBD1 is a possible D gene (6 bases). Germline CDR1 is SGDLS and CDR2 is YYNGEE. Trimming removed 0 bases from V and 6 bases from J, with 14 bases in between. This CDR3 contains 15 residues. CDR3 in amino acids: CASSVVGAGRDTQYF. For the CDR3, the DNA is TGTGCCAGCAGCGTAGTGGGGGCCGGTAGGGATACGCAGTATTTT.

The chain employs TRBV7-6 and TRBJ2-2; a possible D gene is TRBD1 (6 bases). Germline CDR1 SGHVS, CDR2 FNYEAQ. The V gene lost 6 bases and the J gene lost 0 bases, with 8 bases spanning the gap. The CDR3 totals 14 residues. The CDR3 is CASREGANTGELFF. DNA of the CDR3: TGTGCCAGCAGAGAGGGGGCGAACACCGGGGAGCTGTTTTTT.

In its sample, this clone was seen a few times. The rearrangement links TRBV7-9 to TRBJ2-2, with D unclear. V was clipped by 5 bases and J by 3 bases, with 4 bases between them. Germline loops: CDR1 SEHNR, CDR2 FQNEAQ (reference sequence). This CDR3 has 12 residues. The CDR3 protein is CASSLYTGELFF. The DNA for the CDR3 is TGTGCCAGCAGCCTATACACCGGGGAGCTGTTTTTT.

V is TRBV14 and J is TRBJ2-1; D gene uncertain. Per germline, CDR1 SGHDN and CDR2 FVKESK. Deletions cut 2 bases from V and 2 bases from J, with 31 bases between. The CDR3 totals 22 residues. The CDR3 loop is CASSQFVSYNPKSKKAYNEQFF. CDR3 coding DNA: TGTGCCAGCAGCCAATTTGTTTCCTACAACCCCAAATCAAAGAAGGCCTACAATGAGCAGTTCTTC. Full variable domain (rest looked up from reference TRBV14 and TRBJ2-1): EAGVTQFPSHSVIEKGQTVTLRCDPISGHDNLYWYRRVMGKEIKFLLHFVKESKQDESGMPNNRFLAERTGGTYSTLKVQPAELEDSGVYFCASSQFVSYNPKSKKAYNEQFFGPGTRLTVL.

V and J are TRBV9 and TRBJ1-2; 7 bases fit TRBD1. Germline assignment: CDR1 SGDLS and CDR2 YYNGEE. Trimming took 0 bases from V and 7 from J; bases not matched to a gene: 6. This CDR3 is 14 amino acids long. The CDR3 spells CASSVGTGAGGYTF. CDR3 nucleotide sequence: TGTGCCAGCAGCGTAGGTACAGGGGCTGGTGGCTACACCTTC.

This clone was counted a few times. The chain has TRBV5-4 and TRBJ1-3, with D possibly matching TRBD1 (6 bases). The CDR3 contains 16 residues. Trimming removed 0 bases at V and 4 bases at J, with 14 bases between. Germline V lookup: CDR1 SGHNT, CDR2 YYREEE (reference sequence). The CDR3 loop reads CASSLAGGWSGNTIYF. The CDR3, as DNA: TGTGCCAGCAGCTTGGCCGGGGGCTGGTCCGGAAACACCATATATTTT.

The rearrangement uses TRBV30 and TRBJ2-7, with D perhaps TRBD2 (6 bases). Germline V gene data show CDR1 as GTSNPN and CDR2 as SVGIG (reference sequence). Trimming left V 3 bases short and J 5 bases short, with 17 bases between. CDR3 length equals 14 residues. The CDR3 DNA reads TGTGCCTGGAGGATCGGGAGAGGGATCGACGAGCAGTACTTC. Its protein product is CAWRIGRGIDEQYF. Filled out from reference TRBV30 and TRBJ2-7, the complete variable domain reads SQTIHQWPATLVQPVGSPLSLECTVEGTSNPNLYWYRQAAGRGLQLLFYSVGIGQISSEVPQNLSASRPQDRQFILSSKKLLLSDSGFYLCAWRIGRGIDEQYFGPGTRLTVT.

The rearrangement uses TRBV25-1 and TRBJ1-3; D not certain. The CDR3 consists of 15 residues. CDR1 and CDR2 (germline): MGHDK, SYGVNS. Trimming took 2 bases from V and 0 from J, leaving 8 bases between them. The DNA for the CDR3 is TGTGCCAGCAGTGAAGGTCTGAGCTCTGGAAACACCATATATTTT. This sequence encodes CASSEGLSSGNTIYF.

This chain connects TRBV11-3 to TRBJ2-5; 9 nucleotides match TRBD1. The germline V gene has CDR1 SGHNT and CDR2 YENEEA. The CDR3 consists of 15 residues. V shed 6 bases and J 4 bases; nucleotides not matched to a gene: 9. This chain's CDR3 is CASSTQGAHGETQYF. CDR3 nucleotides: TGTGCCAGCAGTACACAGGGGGCGCATGGAGAGACCCAGTACTTC.

With respect to this clone: An end of the junction does not agree with germline; a read error may underlie this. Other DNA sequences of this sample code for an identical CDR3. V and J are TRBV5-1 and TRBJ1-4; a possible D gene is TRBD1 (5 bases). The CDR3 spans 13 residues. Germline values: CDR1 SGHRS, CDR2 YFSETQ. The CDR3 sequence: CASSFRVNEKLFF. The CDR3 coding sequence is TGTGCCAGCAGCTTCAGGGTTAATGAAAAACTGTTTTTT.

The chain is built from TRBV2 and TRBJ2-3; TRBD2 matches 7 bases. The CDR3 contains 11 residues. Germline lookup yields CDR1 SNHLY and CDR2 FYNNEI. Unmatched junction bases numbered 1, after V lost 5 bases and J lost 8 bases. CDR3 amino acids: CASSRGVTQYF. In DNA form, the CDR3 reads TGTGCCAGCAGTCGGGGGGTTACGCAGTATTTT.